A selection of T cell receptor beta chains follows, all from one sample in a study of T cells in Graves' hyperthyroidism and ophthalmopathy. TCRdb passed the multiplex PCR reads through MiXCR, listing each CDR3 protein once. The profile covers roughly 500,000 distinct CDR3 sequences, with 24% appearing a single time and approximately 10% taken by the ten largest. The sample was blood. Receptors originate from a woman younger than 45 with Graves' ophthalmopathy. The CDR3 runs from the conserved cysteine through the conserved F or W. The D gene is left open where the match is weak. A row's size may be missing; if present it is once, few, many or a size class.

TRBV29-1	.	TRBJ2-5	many	CSVETGQGETQYF	TGCAGCGTTGAGACAGGTCAGGGGGAGACCCAGTACTTC
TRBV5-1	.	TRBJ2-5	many	CASSLSRGSETQYF	TGCGCCAGCAGCTTGAGTCGGGGTTCGGAGACCCAGTACTTC
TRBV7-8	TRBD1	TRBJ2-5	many	CASSLAWGTGAETQYF	TGTGCCAGCAGCTTAGCCTGGGGGACAGGGGCAGAGACCCAGTACTTC
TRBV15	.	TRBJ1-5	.	CATSRGAGAGWHQPQHF	TGTGCCACCAGCAGAGGGGCTGGGGCAGGGTGGCATCAGCCCCAGCATTTT
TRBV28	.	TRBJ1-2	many	CASSFIPNYPGQDYGYTF	TGTGCCAGCAGTTTTATTCCCAATTACCCGGGACAAGACTATGGCTACACCTTC
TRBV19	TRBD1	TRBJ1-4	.	CASKGTGYEKLFF	TGTGCCAGTAAAGGGACAGGGTATGAAAAACTGTTTTTT
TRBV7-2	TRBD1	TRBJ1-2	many	CASSETGLAVGYTF	TGTGCCAGCAGCGAGACAGGGCTGGCGGTGGGCTACACCTTC
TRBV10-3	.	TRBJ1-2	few	CAISPNGDYGYTF	TGTGCCATCAGTCCGAACGGGGACTATGGCTACACCTTC
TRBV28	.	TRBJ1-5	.	CASNPGTLRNSNQPQHF	TGTGCCAGCAATCCCGGGACTCTTCGAAATAGCAATCAGCCCCAGCATTTT
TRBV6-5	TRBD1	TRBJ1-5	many	CASSYDRGNQPQHF	TGTGCCAGCAGTTACGACAGGGGCAATCAGCCCCAGCATTTT
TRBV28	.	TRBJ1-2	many	CASSLPGLQNNYGYTF	TGTGCCAGCAGTTTGCCAGGACTGCAGAATAACTATGGCTACACCTTC
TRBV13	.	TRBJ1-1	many	CASRRQGSPEAFF	TGTGCCAGCAGACGTCAGGGGAGCCCTGAAGCTTTCTTT
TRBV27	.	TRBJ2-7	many	CASSLYVPGSGYEQYF	TGTGCCAGCAGTTTATACGTCCCAGGGAGCGGGTACGAGCAGTACTTC
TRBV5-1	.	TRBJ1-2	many	CASEGGNYGYTF	TGCGCCAGCGAGGGGGGTAACTATGGCTACACCTTC
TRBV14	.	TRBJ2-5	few	CASSQAGGKTQYF	TGTGCCAGCAGCCAAGCTGGTGGAAAGACCCAGTACTTC
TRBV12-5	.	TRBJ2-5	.	CASGPPRPQYF	TGTGCTAGTGGTCCACCAAGACCCCAGTACTTC